Each of the 3 T cell receptor beta chains below was sequenced from the same sample in a study of cytomegalovirus exposure and HLA in healthy donors. Vbeta (60) and Jbeta (13) primers were used in the PCR. The repertoire was sequenced with immunoSEQ multiplex PCR; TCRdb's copy has only in-frame clones and lacks some. The repertoire holds under 200,000 clones, with around 80% as singletons. The sequenced sample consisted of PBMCs. The receptors were sampled from a man aged 35 to 55 in good health and CMV-seronegative.

This clone was picked up a small number of times. The chain has TRBV4-1 and TRBJ1-2, with 8 bases fitting TRBD1. Germline CDR1 MGHRA, CDR2 YSYEKL. This CDR3 has 12 residues. The ends lost 1 base at V and 13 bases at J; junction bases unmatched: 5. The DNA for the CDR3 is TGCGCCAGCAGCCAAGGGACAGGGCTATCCACCTTC. It specifies CASSQGTGLSTF.

This sequence joins TRBV6-5 and TRBJ1-2; TRBD1 agrees at 12 bases. Germline values: CDR1 MNHEY, CDR2 SVGAGI. This CDR3 contains 15 residues. Losses at the gene ends were 5 bases for V and 4 bases for J; bases not matched to a gene: 5. The CDR3 here is CASSPGTGGVYGYTF. As DNA, the CDR3 is TGTGCCAGCAGTCCAGGGACAGGGGGCGTCTATGGCTACACCTTC.

The chain employs TRBV9 and TRBJ1-1; no clear D. This CDR3 spans 14 amino acids. V lost 1 base and J lost 4, with 11 bases in between. The V gene's germline CDR1 is SGDLS and CDR2 YYNGEE. CDR3 bases: TGTGCCAGCAGCGTATCCCCAACAACCACTGAAGCTTTCTTT. It codes for CASSVSPTTTEAFF. The full variable domain, its missing parts supplied by reference TRBV9 and TRBJ1-1, is DSGVTQTPKHLITATGQRVTLRCSPRSGDLSVYWYQQSLDQGLQFLIQYYNGEERAKGNILERFSAQQFPDLHSELNLSSLELGDSALYFCASSVSPTTTEAFFGQGTRLTVV.